A single sample gave rise to the 17 T cell receptor beta chains below, sequenced in a study of T cell responses to AZD1222 COVID-19 vaccine. Repertoires were generated with immunoSEQ multiplex PCR, while TCRdb's copy carries only in-frame clones and drops some. Seen here are around 88,000 clones, roughly nine tenths observed once, and the top ten hold roughly 7.5%. The starting material was peripheral blood, obtained on day 0 of AZD1222 vaccination. The receptors were sampled from an adult in good health.

The count of this clone is one. This chain connects TRBV7-2 to TRBJ1-5; D is perhaps TRBD1 (6 bases). Between the trimmed V and J ends, which lost 2 bases and 9 bases, there was a span of 14 bases. The CDR3 covers 14 residues. Germline CDR1 SGHTA, CDR2 FQGNSA. The CDR3 loop is CASSLPGAAGPQHF. The CDR3 bases are TGTGCCAGCAGCTTACCAGGGGCTGCCGGGCCCCAGCATTTT.

This chain links TRBV7-9 with TRBJ2-2; tentative D call: TRBD2 (5 bases). V was shortened by 2 bases and J by 6 bases, with 16 bases between the two germline ends. Germline assignment: CDR1 SEHNR and CDR2 FQNEAQ (reference sequence). This CDR3 is built from 16 residues. CDR3 residues: CASSLRGPGSPGELFF. The CDR3 nucleotides read TGTGCCAGCAGCTTAAGAGGGCCTGGATCACCCGGGGAGCTGTTTTTT. Drawing the rest from reference TRBV7-9 and TRBJ2-2, the complete variable domain is DTGVSQNPRHKITKRGQNVTFRCDPISEHNRLYWYRQTLGQGPEFLTYFQNEAQLEKSRLLSDRFSAERPKGSFSTLEIQRTEQGDSAMYLCASSLRGPGSPGELFFGEGSRLTVL.

The chain couples TRBV6-4 to TRBJ1-2; weak D call: TRBD1 (5 bases). Trimming pared 3 bases from V and 7 bases from J, leaving 18 bases between. Per the germline V gene, CDR1 is MRHNA and CDR2 is SNTAGT. The CDR3 spans 15 residues. The CDR3 is CASSDSPGYSSGYTF. The CDR3, as DNA: TGTGCCAGCAGTGATTCCCCAGGGTACTCCAGTGGCTACACCTTC.

This clone showed up just a few times. This chain joins TRBV9 and TRBJ2-2; D remains unclear. Trimming removed 4 bases at V and 0 bases at J, with 13 bases between. Germline V CDR1 and CDR2: SGDLS, YYNGEE. This CDR3 spans 16 amino acids. CDR3 sequence: CASSPRWATNTGELFF. CDR3 bases: TGTGCCAGCAGCCCCCGGTGGGCTACGAACACCGGGGAGCTGTTTTTT. Looking up the rest from reference TRBV9 and TRBJ2-2 gives the full variable domain: DSGVTQTPKHLITATGQRVTLRCSPRSGDLSVYWYQQSLDQGLQFLIQYYNGEERAKGNILERFSAQQFPDLHSELNLSSLELGDSALYFCASSPRWATNTGELFFGEGSRLTVL.

This clone was observed once. Other DNA sequences in the same sample also yield this CDR3. This rearrangement joins TRBV7-2 to TRBJ1-5; D might be TRBD1 (6 bases). Trimming took off 1 base at V and 7 bases at J, with 11 bases between the two ends. The CDR3 covers 14 residues. Germline values: CDR1 SGHTA, CDR2 FQGNSA. As DNA, the CDR3 is TGTGCCAGCAGCTTAGTGAAGGGGGGACAGCCCCAGCATTTT. This translates into CASSLVKGGQPQHF.

This rearrangement joins TRBV19 to TRBJ2-6, with 7 bases aligning to TRBD1. CDR1 and CDR2 (germline): LNHDA, SQIVND (reference sequence). The CDR3 runs to 15 residues. V shed 6 bases, J shed 1 base, and the junction held 3 bases outside the gene matches. CDR3 residues: CASSNRGSGANVLTF. The CDR3 DNA follows: TGTGCCAGTAGCAACAGGGGATCTGGGGCCAACGTCCTGACTTTC.

The chain recombines TRBV3-1 (or the pseudogene TRBV3-2) with TRBJ1-2; no reliable D call. This CDR3 has 12 residues. Germline V gene lookup returns CDR1 LGHDT and CDR2 YNNKEL (reference sequence). The V end was cut by 4 bases, the J end by 4 bases, with 7 bases between. Here the CDR3 reads CASSLGAYGYTF. Written as DNA, the CDR3 is TGTGCCAGCAGCCTTGGAGCCTATGGCTACACCTTC.

V usage is TRBV5-6 and J usage is TRBJ2-2; the match to TRBD1 covers 8 bases. The germline V gene encodes CDR1 SGHDT and CDR2 YYEEEE. The V gene end was trimmed by 4 bases and the J gene end by 6 bases; junction bases not matched to a gene: 8. The CDR3 spans 15 residues. The CDR3 DNA is TGTGCCAGCAGCCCGAACAGGGGGAATGCCGGGGAGCTGTTTTTT. Translation gives CASSPNRGNAGELFF.

The chain recombines TRBV14 with TRBJ2-1; D not resolved. Germline values: CDR1 SGHDN, CDR2 FVKESK. The V and J ends lost 4 bases and 12 bases respectively, with 13 bases between them. This CDR3 has 12 amino acids. This CDR3 reads CASSPSLTGQFF. The CDR3 nucleotides read TGTGCCAGCAGCCCCTCTCTCACGGGGCAGTTCTTC.

The genes are TRBV18 and TRBJ1-2; D is unresolved. Germline lookup yields CDR1 KGHSH and CDR2 LQKENI. With 2 bases removed from V and 0 bases from J, the gap between germline ends came to 10 bases. This CDR3 spans 15 amino acids. CDR3: CASSPEAGANYGYTF. CDR3 sequence (DNA): TGTGCCAGCTCACCAGAGGCAGGAGCTAACTATGGCTACACCTTC. Based on the CDR3 plus reference TRBV18 and TRBJ1-2, the full variable domain is NAGVMQNPRHLVRRRGQEARLRCSPMKGHSHVYWYRQLPEEGLKFMVYLQKENIIDESGMPKERFSAEFPKEGPSILRIQQVVRGDSAAYFCASSPEAGANYGYTFGSGTRLTVV.

The chain recombines TRBV11-3 with TRBJ2-1; 7 bases line up with TRBD1. V dropped 2 bases and J dropped 4; count of bases not matched to a gene: 5. The CDR3 runs 15 residues. Germline values: CDR1 SGHNT, CDR2 YENEEA. CDR3 nucleotide sequence: TGTGCCAGCAGCTTATCTGACAGGGTATACAATGAGCAGTTCTTC. Residues: CASSLSDRVYNEQFF.

This chain joins TRBV28 and TRBJ1-2, with 9 nucleotides matching TRBD1. After removal of 4 bases from V and 5 bases from J, the junction contained 8 bases not matched to a gene. Per the germline V gene, CDR1 is MDHEN and CDR2 is SYDVKM. The CDR3 is 15 residues long. CDR3 region: CASSSLGTGFYGYTF. The CDR3 coding sequence is TGTGCCAGCAGTTCCCTGGGGACAGGGTTTTATGGCTACACCTTC.

The rearrangement links TRBV28 to TRBJ2-7; 14 bases map to TRBD2. The CDR3 runs to 17 residues. The germline CDR1 and CDR2 sequences are MDHEN and SYDVKM. The V gene end was trimmed by 4 bases and the J gene end by 9 bases; junction bases not matched to a gene: 14. In DNA, the CDR3 is TGTGCCAGCAGTTCCGTCGGGACTAGCGGGAGCCAGCGGAGGCAGTACTTC. Translated: CASSSVGTSGSQRRQYF.

The chain joins TRBV2 to TRBJ1-4, with a possible D match to TRBD1 (6 bases). Per the germline V gene, CDR1 is SNHLY and CDR2 is FYNNEI. Trimming pared 1 base from V and 11 bases from J, leaving 14 bases between. This CDR3 contains 14 residues. CDR3 nucleotides: TGTGCCAGCAGTGAAGACAGGCCGAGGGGGAAACTGTTTTTT. This encodes CASSEDRPRGKLFF.

This rearrangement joins TRBV30 to TRBJ1-5, with no clear D. The germline V gene has CDR1 GTSNPN and CDR2 SVGIG (reference sequence). Between the trimmed V and J ends, which lost 1 base and 9 bases, there was a span of 10 bases. The CDR3 is 12 residues long. In nucleotides, the CDR3 is TGTGCCTGGAGTGGGGCCCGTCCGCCCCAGCATTTT. Translated: CAWSGARPPQHF.

V usage is TRBV7-2 and J usage is TRBJ2-2, with 11 positions matching TRBD2. Germline trimming cut 4 bases from V and 7 bases from J; bases unmatched to any gene: 8. The CDR3 runs 16 residues. Per germline, CDR1 SGHTA and CDR2 FQGNSA. CDR3 DNA: TGTGCCAGCAGCTCCGTAGCGGGAGGGCCTGTCGGGGAGCTGTTTTTT. Translation: CASSSVAGGPVGELFF.

The sample holds a few counts of this clone. This chain connects TRBV6-8 to TRBJ1-2; 7 bases map to TRBD1. V lost 3 bases, J lost 8 bases, and 9 bases stayed unmatched. Germline-derived CDR1 and CDR2 are MNHGY and SAAAGT. This CDR3 has 14 residues. The CDR3 DNA is TGTGCCAGCAGTTATACAGGGGTTGAAGAGGGCTACACCTTC. It translates to CASSYTGVEEGYTF.